This T cell receptor (beta chain) was observed in a study of blood T cell repertoires in COVID-19. About the research overall: Whether acute or convalescent, the COVID-19 samples came from the United States, Italy and Spain.

Under the authors' procedure: Cell counts per sample came from amplifying reference gene primers. Here immunoSEQ multiplex PCR was the method, and the copy in TCRdb shows in-frame clones only, minus some. V, J and clone size reflect that table, while D and trimming were determined from the DNA. The repertoire includes 99,000 or so clones, less than 90% of them detected once, and around 3.9% sits in the top ten. This clonotype was obtained from a man aged 50 to 60 with acute or convalescent COVID-19. The source material was peripheral blood.

CDR3 DNA sequence: TGCGCCAGCAGCCGGATGCCGGGACAGGGGACCTCCTACACCGGGGAGCTGTTTTTT. Protein sequence: CASSRMPGQGTSYTGELFF. This sequence joins TRBV5-1 and TRBJ2-2; 10 bases are shared with TRBD1. CDR1 is SGHRS, CDR2 YFSETQ, per germline. The CDR3 is 19 amino acids. With 4 bases clipped from V and 3 bases from J, the junction kept 15 bases outside the gene matches. The full variable domain, completed using reference TRBV5-1 and TRBJ2-2, is KAGVTQTPRYLIKTRGQQVTLSCSPISGHRSVSWYQQTPGQGLQFLFEYFSETQRNKGNFPGRFSGRQFSNSRSEMNVSTLELGDSALYLCASSRMPGQGTSYTGELFFGEGSRLTVL.